This is a list of T cell receptor beta chains from one sample in a study of cytomegalovirus exposure and HLA in healthy donors. Clones were sequenced by immunoSEQ multiplex PCR, and TCRdb holds only the in-frame ones, with some missing. The data contain about 110,000 clones, over 60% of them seen just once; the ten biggest clones take up around 4.9%. Sequencing used PBMCs. The source of these receptors is a man under 40 in good health and CMV-seropositive. Each CDR3 is given without its conserved first and last residue.

j_call v_call cdr3_aa
TRBJ1-5 TRBV27 ASSPDRFNQPQH
TRBJ1-3 TRBV7-6 ASSFGQAPVPGNTIY
TRBJ2-4 TRBV5-4 ASSFGGPKNIQY
TRBJ1-1 TRBV5-1 ASSLVRGNTEAF
TRBJ2-1 TRBV12-5 ASGLVAVRGYNEQF
TRBJ2-7 TRBV10-1 ASSDGYEQY
TRBJ1-2 TRBV28 ASSPRLDSDYT
TRBJ1-3 TRBV7-9 ASGSSEGAGNTIY
TRBJ2-2 TRBV9 ASSPRGGARAGELF
TRBJ1-1 TRBV5-1 ASSLGGGEGEAF
TRBJ1-1 TRBV28 ASRPPTTGGTEAF
TRBJ1-4 TRBV15 ATSRVTGSLEKLF
TRBJ2-6 TRBV7-9 ASSSPARQGTGANVLT
TRBJ2-7 TRBV28 ASSRDREVSEQY
TRBJ2-7 TRBV10-3 AIRPGQGSYEQY
TRBJ1-1 TRBV29-1 SWNRGTGTEAF
TRBJ2-7 TRBV30 AWINPRAHEQY
TRBJ1-5 TRBV4-2 ASSQVLRQGEPFYSNQPQH